The 2 T cell receptor beta chains given below trace back to one sample, sequenced in a study of CXCR3-negative and CXCR3-positive naive CD8 T cells. The study made its TRB cDNA libraries by 5' RACE, adding UMI labels. TCRdb reprocessed the 5' RACE reads; each CDR3 protein has one entry and no DNA is given. The sample has tens of thousands of distinct CDR3 sequences, and its top ten clones hold 0.85% to 1.4%. Sequencing input: naive CXCR3- CD8+ T cells from blood. Subset in this sample: CD45RO-CCR7+CD27+CD95- naive CD8+ T cells lacking CXCR3 (TNR3-). The receptors were sampled from a human donor in good health. Some clones in this sample may be carry-over from other donors' samples.

This sequence joins TRBV29-1 and TRBJ2-1; there is no DNA to check the TCRdb D call of TRBD1. From germline, CDR1 is SQVTM and CDR2 ANQGSEA. This CDR3 has 11 amino acids. CDR3: CSVDDGRALFF.

The rearrangement links TRBV19 to TRBJ2-5. The CDR3 has 14 amino acids. Germline V gene data show CDR1 as LNHDA and CDR2 as SQIVND (reference sequence). The CDR3 loop is CASSIGSTQETQYF.